Sequencing of this T cell receptor (beta chain) was carried out in a study of cytomegalovirus exposure and HLA in healthy donors. Whole-study results and caveats: Analyzed later, most CMV-associated TCR beta chains appeared HLA-restricted. Within an earlier analysis, most TCR beta V segments proved productive either about 87% or about 30% of the time. What was likely a sequencing artifact was a cluster of highly shared sequence variants.

CDR1 SGHRS and CDR2 YFSETQ come from the germline V gene. The CDR3 covers 17 residues. V was cut by 5 bases and J by 0 bases, with 15 bases left in between. The study ran its PCR with 60 Vbeta and 13 Jbeta primers. TCRdb keeps only in-frame clones here, not all; method: immunoSEQ multiplex PCR. The repertoire includes roughly 180,000 clones, roughly 83% of them detected once, and 0.8% to 1.3% sits in the top ten. Worth noting for this clone: Its matching antigen is unknown.

Healthy people donating bone marrow made up the donors. Material: PBMCs. The sequence was obtained from a man aged 25-45 years in good health and CMV-seronegative. The chain joins TRBV5-1 to TRBJ1-6; a weak D match, TRBD1 (5 bases). The chain's CDR3 is CASRSGGVSSYNSPLHF. The CDR3 region has the DNA TGCGCCAGCAGATCGGGAGGGGTTAGCTCCTATAATTCACCCCTCCACTTT. Full variable domain (missing parts from reference TRBV5-1 and TRBJ1-6): KAGVTQTPRYLIKTRGQQVTLSCSPISGHRSVSWYQQTPGQGLQFLFEYFSETQRNKGNFPGRFSGRQFSNSRSEMNVSTLELGDSALYLCASRSGGVSSYNSPLHFGNGTRLTVT.